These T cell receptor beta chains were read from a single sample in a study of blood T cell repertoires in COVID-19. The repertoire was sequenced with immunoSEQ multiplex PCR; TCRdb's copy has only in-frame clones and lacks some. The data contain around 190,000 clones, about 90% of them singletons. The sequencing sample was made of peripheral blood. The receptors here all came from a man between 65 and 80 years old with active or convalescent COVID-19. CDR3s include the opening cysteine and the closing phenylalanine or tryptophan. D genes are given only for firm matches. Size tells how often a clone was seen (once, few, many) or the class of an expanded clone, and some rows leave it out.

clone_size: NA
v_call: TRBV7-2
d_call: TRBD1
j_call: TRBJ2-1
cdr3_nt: TGTGCCAGCAGCGGCCTAACCGGGACAGGGAGTCATGAGCAGTTCTTC
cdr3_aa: CASSGLTGTGSHEQFF

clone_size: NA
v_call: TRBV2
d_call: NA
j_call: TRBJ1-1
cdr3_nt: TGTGCCAGCAGCGGAACAGGGATCACTGAAGCTTTCTTT
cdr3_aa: CASSGTGITEAFF

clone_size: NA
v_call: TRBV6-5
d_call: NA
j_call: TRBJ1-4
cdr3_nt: TGTGCCAGCAGCGCCATCCGGTTTGAAAAACTGTTTTTT
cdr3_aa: CASSAIRFEKLFF

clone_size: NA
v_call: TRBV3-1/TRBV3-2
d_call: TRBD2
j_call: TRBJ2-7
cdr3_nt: TGTGCCAGCAGCCAGGGGGGGGGTTACGAGCAGTACTTC
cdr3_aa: CASSQGGGYEQYF

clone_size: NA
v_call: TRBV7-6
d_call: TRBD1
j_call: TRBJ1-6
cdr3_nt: TGTGCCAGCAGCTTCAACGGACAGGGCTATAATTCACCCCTCCACTTT
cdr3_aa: CASSFNGQGYNSPLHF

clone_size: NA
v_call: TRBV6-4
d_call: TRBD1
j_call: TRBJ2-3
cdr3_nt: TGTGCCAGCAGTCCAACCGGGACAGGGGTCAACACAGATACGCAGTATTTT
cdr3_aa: CASSPTGTGVNTDTQYF

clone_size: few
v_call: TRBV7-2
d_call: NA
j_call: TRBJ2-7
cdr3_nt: TGTGCCAGCAGCCCCCCCGGCGGAGGCGAGCAGTACTTC
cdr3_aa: CASSPPGGGEQYF

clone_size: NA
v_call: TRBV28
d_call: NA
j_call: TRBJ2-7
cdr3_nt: TGTGCCAGCACACGACAACACCACTACGAGCAGTACTTC
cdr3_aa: CASTRQHHYEQYF

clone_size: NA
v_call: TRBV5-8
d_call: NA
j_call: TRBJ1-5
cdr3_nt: TGTGCCAGCAGCCCCAGAGACTCCAATCAGCCCCAGCATTTT
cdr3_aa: CASSPRDSNQPQHF

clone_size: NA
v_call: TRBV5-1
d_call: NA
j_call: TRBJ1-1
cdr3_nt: TGCGCCAGCAGCTTGGGGGGCCGGGAGGGCACTGAAGCTTTCTTT
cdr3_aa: CASSLGGREGTEAFF

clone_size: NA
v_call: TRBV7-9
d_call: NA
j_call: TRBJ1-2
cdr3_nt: TGTGCCAGCAGCTTAGCGCCAATAACGGATGGCTACACCTTC
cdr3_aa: CASSLAPITDGYTF

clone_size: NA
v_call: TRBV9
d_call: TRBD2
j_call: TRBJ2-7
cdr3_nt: TGTGCCAGCAGCGTAGGCGTAGCTAGCGGGAGAGCCTACGAGCAGTACTTC
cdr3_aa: CASSVGVASGRAYEQYF

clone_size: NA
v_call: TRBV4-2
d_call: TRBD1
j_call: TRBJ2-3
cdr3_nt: TGTGCCAGCAGCCAAGCTCCCCCGGGACAGAATCGCGCAGATACGCAGTATTTT
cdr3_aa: CASSQAPPGQNRADTQYF

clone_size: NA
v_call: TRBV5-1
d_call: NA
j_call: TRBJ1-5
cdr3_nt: TGCGCCAGCAGCCTTGGGACACCTTATCAGCCCCAGCATTTT
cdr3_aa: CASSLGTPYQPQHF

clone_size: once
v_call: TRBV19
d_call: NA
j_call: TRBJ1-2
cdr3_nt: TGTGCCAGTAGAAAACTCCCGGGAGTGAGGCACACCTTC
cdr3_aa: CASRKLPGVRHTF

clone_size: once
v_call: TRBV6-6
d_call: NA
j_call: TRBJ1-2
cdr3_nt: TGTGCCAGCACTAAGTGGGGCATGGTCTATGGCTACACCTTC
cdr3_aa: CASTKWGMVYGYTF

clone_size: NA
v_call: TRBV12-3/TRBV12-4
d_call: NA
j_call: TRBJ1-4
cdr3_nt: TGTGCCAGCGGAGCAACTAATGAAAAACTGTTTTTT
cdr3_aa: CASGATNEKLFF

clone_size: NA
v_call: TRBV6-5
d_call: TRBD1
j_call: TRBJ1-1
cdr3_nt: TGTGCCAGCAGGGGGACAGAACCCACTGAAGCTTTCTTT
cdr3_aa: CASRGTEPTEAFF